This TCR beta chain was profiled in a study of CD8 T cells in Susac syndrome. Study-wide points: It was acknowledged by the study that relatively few individuals were included in its TCR sequencing and HLA analysis.

The TEMRA cells underwent FACS enrichment, while the CD8+ and CD4+ T cells underwent negative isolation. In regard to this clonotype: Its antigen is still unknown.

Germline assignment: CDR1 KGHDR and CDR2 SFDVKD. This CDR3 has 14 amino acids. Trimming removed 3 bases from V and 4 bases from J, with 9 bases in between. cDNA came from around 0.54 to 1 ug RNA primed by random hexamers. TCRdb used MiXCR to reprocess the immunoSEQ multiplex PCR reads, holding one entry per CDR3 protein. The sample includes approximately 120,000 distinct CDR3 sequences, approximately 93% of them seen just once. The TCR sequence derives from a human donor with multiple sclerosis. V is TRBV24-1 and J is TRBJ1-5; maybe TRBD1 (5 bases). Sequencing was done on a sample of CD8+ T cells from PBMCs. The CDR3 DNA sequence: TGTGCCACCAGTGATATGACAGCTAATCAGCCCCAGCATTTT. Translated, it gives CATSDMTANQPQHF.